This entry concerns a single T cell receptor beta chain. Its antigen is as yet unknown. The data were taken from a study of graft-versus-host responses after intestinal transplantation. As for the study in general: Recipients obtained multivisceral, liver-intestinal, or isolated intestinal transplants. Once they had received anti-thymocyte globulin induction, all recipients took tacrolimus and steroids for three to four years.

Study-level points and caveats: Within the allografts of patients who had graft-donor T cell macrochimerism, graft-versus-host to host-versus-graft clonal ratios were high. Researchers found GvH clones in recipient marrow, and some showed up first in ileum or blood.

From germline, CDR1 is MGHRA and CDR2 YSYEKL. V gave up 0 bases and J gave up 1 base, with 10 bases separating them. This CDR3 has 17 residues. The protocol was immunoSEQ multiplex PCR, while the TCRdb copy is restricted to in-frame clones and leaves out a portion. The table has 40,000 or so clones, about four fifths seen once; the top ten hold about 3.7%. The receptor comes from a human patient who received an intestinal transplant, so some T cells may come from the graft donor. The J gene is TRBJ2-6, the V gene TRBV4-1, with D uncertain. This specimen consisted of PBMCs, obtained 1,000 to 1,300 days after transplant. The CDR3 DNA sequence: TGCGCCAGCAGCCAAGAAGGCAGCCTTTCTGGGGCCAACGTCCTGACTTTC. This gives the protein CASSQEGSLSGANVLTF.